This T cell receptor beta chain was obtained from a study of T cell clonality in common variable immunodeficiency. This clone has ten or more counts. This table comes from immunoSEQ multiplex PCR, and its TCRdb copy is limited to in-frame clones, with some not included. There are 45,000 to 55,000 clones in the sample, none observed a single time. This TCR derives from a person aged 18 to 69 in good health. The specimen was peripheral blood mononuclear cells.

CDR3 DNA (partial): TGTGCCACCACCGGGACTAGAGTTTCCGGGGAG. It codes for CATTGTRVSGE. The whole CDR3 reads CATTGTRVSGELFF. V gene TRBV6-2 or TRBV6-3 combines with J gene TRBJ2-2; 8 bases line up with TRBD2. The CDR3 end falls 3 residues outside the read, so it is completed with the germline J gene. The CDR3 loop spans 14 amino acids. The germline V gene has CDR1 MNHEY and CDR2 SVGEGT. The J segment lost 6 bases and the V segment lost 10 bases, leaving 10 bases of the junction unmatched.